Each of the 5 T cell receptor beta chains below was sequenced from the same sample in a study of blood T cells in healthy people across ages. Next came a second PCR, run for roughly 6 to 11 cycles, which used a sample-barcoded 5' primer along with a J-beta primer mix. TCRdb passed the 5' RACE reads through MiXCR, listing each CDR3 protein once. The sample carries around 1.5 million distinct CDR3 sequences, about 43% recorded once. The material sequenced was blood. These receptors were taken from a woman younger than 30 in good health.

This clonotype was seen only once. The V gene is TRBV21-1, the J gene TRBJ2-5; the table names TRBD2, a call not compared with the DNA. TRBV21-1 is a documented pseudogene. The CDR3 loop spans 15 amino acids. CDR3 in amino acids: CASSKCKGRQETQYF. CDR3 sequence (DNA): TGTGCCAGCAGCAAATGTAAGGGGAGGCAAGAGACCCAGTACTTC.

This chain's CDR3 is CASALQGVTAFF. The CDR3 coding sequence is TGTGCCAGCGCCCTACAGGGGGTGACGGCTTTCTTT. The chain carries TRBV28 and TRBJ1-1; 8 nucleotides align to TRBD1. Trimming cost V 8 bases and J 11 bases; bases outside gene matches: 10. Per the germline V gene, CDR1 is MDHEN and CDR2 is SYDVKM. The CDR3 has 12 residues.

The gene calls are TRBV7-8 and TRBJ2-3; 8 bases agree with TRBD1. Germline V gene lookup returns CDR1 SGHVS and CDR2 FQNEAQ. The ends lost 7 bases at V and 3 bases at J; junction bases unmatched: 9. This CDR3 is 15 amino acids long. The DNA of the CDR3 is TGTGCCAGCAATTTATCAGGGGGCAGGACAGATACGCAGTATTTT. Translated: CASNLSGGRTDTQYF.

This chain uses TRBV6-1 with TRBJ1-1; 7 bases agree with TRBD1. Germline CDR1 reads MNHNS; CDR2 reads SASEGT. This CDR3 contains 13 residues. Trimming took 6 bases from V and 5 from J; bases not matched to a gene: 6. CDR3 region: CASRPDRVTEAFF. The CDR3 DNA follows: TGTGCCAGCAGACCAGACAGGGTAACTGAAGCTTTCTTT.

This clonotype was picked up many times. The chain uses TRBV5-1 and TRBJ2-7; 7 nucleotides align to TRBD1. Germline V gene data show CDR1 as SGHRS and CDR2 as YFSETQ. The junction had 7 bases not matched to a gene; V was cut back by 3 bases and J by 4 bases. This CDR3 has 14 amino acids. In DNA, the CDR3 is TGCGCCAGCAGCTCCGGGACAGCCCGTTACGAGCAGTACTTC. The encoded protein is CASSSGTARYEQYF.